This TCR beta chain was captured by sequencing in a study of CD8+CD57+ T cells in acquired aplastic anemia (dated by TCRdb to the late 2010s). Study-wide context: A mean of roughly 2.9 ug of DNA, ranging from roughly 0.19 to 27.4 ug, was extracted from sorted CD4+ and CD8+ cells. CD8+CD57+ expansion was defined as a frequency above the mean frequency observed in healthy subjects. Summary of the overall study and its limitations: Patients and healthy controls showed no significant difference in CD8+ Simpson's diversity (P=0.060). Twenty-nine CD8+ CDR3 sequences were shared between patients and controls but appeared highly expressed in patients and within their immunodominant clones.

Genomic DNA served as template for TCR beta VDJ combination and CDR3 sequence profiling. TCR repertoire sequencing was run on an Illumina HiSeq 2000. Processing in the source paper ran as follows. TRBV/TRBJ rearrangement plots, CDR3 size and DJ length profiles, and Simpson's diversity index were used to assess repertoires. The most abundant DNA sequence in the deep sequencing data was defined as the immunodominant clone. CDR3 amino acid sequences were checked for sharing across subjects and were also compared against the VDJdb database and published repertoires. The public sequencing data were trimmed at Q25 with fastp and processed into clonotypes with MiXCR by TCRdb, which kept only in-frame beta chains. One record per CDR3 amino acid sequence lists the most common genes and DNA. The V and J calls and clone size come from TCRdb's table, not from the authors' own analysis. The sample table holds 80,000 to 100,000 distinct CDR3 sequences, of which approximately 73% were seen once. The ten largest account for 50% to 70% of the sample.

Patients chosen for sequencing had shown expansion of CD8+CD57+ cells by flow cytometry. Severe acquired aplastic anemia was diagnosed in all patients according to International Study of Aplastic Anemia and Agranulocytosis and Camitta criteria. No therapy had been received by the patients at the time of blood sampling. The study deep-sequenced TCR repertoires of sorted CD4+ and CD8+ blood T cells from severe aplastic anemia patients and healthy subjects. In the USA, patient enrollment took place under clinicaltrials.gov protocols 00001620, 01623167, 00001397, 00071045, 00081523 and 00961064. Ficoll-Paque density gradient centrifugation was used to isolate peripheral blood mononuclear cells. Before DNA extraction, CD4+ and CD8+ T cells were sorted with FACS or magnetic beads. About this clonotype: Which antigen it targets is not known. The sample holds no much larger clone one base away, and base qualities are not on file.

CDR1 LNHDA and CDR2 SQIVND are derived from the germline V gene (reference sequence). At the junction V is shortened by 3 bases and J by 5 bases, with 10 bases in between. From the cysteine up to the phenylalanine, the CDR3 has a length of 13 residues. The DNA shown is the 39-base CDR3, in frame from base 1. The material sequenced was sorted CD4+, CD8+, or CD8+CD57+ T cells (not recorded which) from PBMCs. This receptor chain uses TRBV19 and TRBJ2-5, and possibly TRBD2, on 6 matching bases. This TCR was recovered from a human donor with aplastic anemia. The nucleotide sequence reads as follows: TGTGCCAGTAGTATGCCGGGGGTCGAGACCCAGTACTTC. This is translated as CASSMPGVETQYF.